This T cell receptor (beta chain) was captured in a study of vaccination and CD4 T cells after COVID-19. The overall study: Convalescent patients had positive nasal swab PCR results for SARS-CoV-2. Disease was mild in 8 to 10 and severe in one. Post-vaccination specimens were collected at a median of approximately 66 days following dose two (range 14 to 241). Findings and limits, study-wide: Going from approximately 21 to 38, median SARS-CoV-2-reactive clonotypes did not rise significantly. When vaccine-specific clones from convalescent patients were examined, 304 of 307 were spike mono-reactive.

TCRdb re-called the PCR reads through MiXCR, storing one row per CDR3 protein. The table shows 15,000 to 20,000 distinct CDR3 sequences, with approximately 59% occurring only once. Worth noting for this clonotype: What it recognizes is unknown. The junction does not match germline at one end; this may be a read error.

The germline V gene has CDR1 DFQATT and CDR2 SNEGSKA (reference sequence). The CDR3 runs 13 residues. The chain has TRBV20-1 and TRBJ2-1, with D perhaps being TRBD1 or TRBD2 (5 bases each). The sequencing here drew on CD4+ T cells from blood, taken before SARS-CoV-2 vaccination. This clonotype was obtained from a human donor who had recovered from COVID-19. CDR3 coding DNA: TGCAGTGCCCCCGCGAGGGGCTCCCGAGAGACCGGCTTC. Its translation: CSAPARGSRETGF.